A selection of T cell receptor beta chains follows, all from one sample in a study of blood T cell repertoires in COVID-19. The method was immunoSEQ multiplex PCR; TCRdb's version includes in-frame clones alone and lacks a portion of them. The sample includes about 16,000 clones, approximately 80% of them seen just once. Sequencing was carried out using peripheral blood. Receptors were obtained from a man of 80 years or more with active COVID-19. Each CDR3 is given with its conserved first and last residue. A D gene is named only where the DNA matches it firmly. Only some rows state a clone size, as once, few, many or a class for expanded clones.

j_call clone_size d_call v_call cdr3_nt cdr3_aa
TRBJ2-4 NA TRBD1 TRBV3-1/TRBV3-2 TGTGCCAGCAGCCAAGCCTTACAGGGGCTAGCCAAAAACATTCAGTACTTC CASSQALQGLAKNIQYF
TRBJ2-1 NA TRBD2 TRBV27 TGTGCCAGCACCCCCCGGAGCGGGAGTAGCAATGAGCAGTTCTTC CASTPRSGSSNEQFF
TRBJ2-7 NA NA TRBV30 TGTGCCTGGGTCCATCGGGTACCTAAGTACTTC CAWVHRVPKYF
TRBJ2-5 NA TRBD2 TRBV3-1/TRBV3-2 TGTGCCAGCAGAGCTAGCGGGAGGCAACAAGAGACCCAGTACTTC CASRASGRQQETQYF
TRBJ1-5 NA TRBD1 TRBV19 TGTGCCAGTAGTAGGGGATCCGGGACAGGGGTCGGCAATCAGCCCCAGCATTTT CASSRGSGTGVGNQPQHF
TRBJ2-1 NA NA TRBV18 TGTGCCAGCTCACCACCGTCGGGTTCGATGAATGAGCAGTTCTTC CASSPPSGSMNEQFF
TRBJ1-1 NA TRBD1 TRBV25-1 TGTGCCAGCAGTGCGGCGGGCACAGGGGGATCTTTTACTGAAGCTTTCTTT CASSAAGTGGSFTEAFF
TRBJ1-2 NA NA TRBV2 TGTGCCAGCAGTGAACGGCAGCTCGCTAGTGGCTACACCTTC CASSERQLASGYTF
TRBJ2-3 NA TRBD2 TRBV3-1/TRBV3-2 TGTGCCAGCAGCCAAGGTAGCGGGAGAGGGGATACGCAGTATTTT CASSQGSGRGDTQYF
TRBJ1-2 NA TRBD1 TRBV10-3 TGTGCCATCAGCCTTACAGGGGGCCTCTATGGCTACACCTTC CAISLTGGLYGYTF
TRBJ2-4 NA NA TRBV12-3/TRBV12-4 TGTGCCAGCAGCCCAGCAGGGTACGACATTCAGTACTTC CASSPAGYDIQYF
TRBJ2-5 NA TRBD2 TRBV15 TGTGCCACCGCGACTAGCGGGAGTATAGGCCAAGAGACCCAGTACTTC CATATSGSIGQETQYF
TRBJ2-1 NA TRBD1 TRBV5-5 TGTGCCAGCAGCTTACCGGGACAGGGTAGGGATGAGCAGTTCTTC CASSLPGQGRDEQFF
TRBJ1-6 NA NA TRBV12-3/TRBV12-4 TGTGCCAGCAGGCTCAACAGGGTTTCACCCCTCCACTTT CASRLNRVSPLHF
TRBJ2-7 NA NA TRBV11-2 TGTGCCAGCAGCGACGTAACAGATTCCTACGAGCAGTACTTC CASSDVTDSYEQYF
TRBJ2-3 NA NA TRBV6-2/TRBV6-3 TGTGCCAGCAGTCCCGGGGGGCCCACAGATACGCAGTATTTT CASSPGGPTDTQYF
TRBJ2-3 NA NA TRBV5-1 TGCGCCAGCAGCTTGGCACTCGGTACTAGCACAGATACGCAGTATTTT CASSLALGTSTDTQYF
TRBJ2-3 NA TRBD1 TRBV5-1 TGCGCCAGCAGCTTGGGGGCAGGGGGTTCCACAGATACGCAGTATTTT CASSLGAGGSTDTQYF
TRBJ1-2 NA NA TRBV27 TGTGCCAGCAGCCTTGGGGGGGATGGCTACACCTTC CASSLGGDGYTF
TRBJ2-3 NA TRBD2 TRBV5-1 TGCGCCAGCAGCTTAGCGGGAGATAGGACAGATACGCAGTATTTT CASSLAGDRTDTQYF
TRBJ1-2 NA TRBD1 TRBV7-9 TGTGCCAGCAGCCTGACAGGGGACTATGGCTACACCTTC CASSLTGDYGYTF
TRBJ2-4 NA NA TRBV4-3 TGCGCCAGCAGCCAAGGGCCCAGAAACATTCAGTACTTC CASSQGPRNIQYF
TRBJ2-7 NA NA TRBV6-1 TGTGCCAGCAGTGGGGCCCTGACCTACGAGCAGTACTTC CASSGALTYEQYF
TRBJ1-4 NA TRBD1 TRBV29-1 TGCAGCGTTACGACAGGGAATGAAAAACTGTTTTTT CSVTTGNEKLFF
TRBJ2-3 NA TRBD2 TRBV6-6 TGTGCCAGCAGAAACGCGGGGGGGGCCACAGATACGCAGTATTTT CASRNAGGATDTQYF
TRBJ1-5 NA NA TRBV6-4 TGTGCCAGCAGCCAGGATCAGCCCCAGCATTTT CASSQDQPQHF
TRBJ2-2 once NA TRBV24-1 TGTGCCACCAGTGGTGCTAGCTTCGGCACCGGGGAGCTGTTTTTT CATSGASFGTGELFF
TRBJ2-3 NA TRBD2 TRBV28 TGTGCCAGCATCAGGACTAGCGGCCGCACAGATACGCAGTATTTT CASIRTSGRTDTQYF
TRBJ2-5 NA TRBD2 TRBV10-3 TGTGCCATCAGTGGGACTAGCAGAGAGACCCAGTACTTC CAISGTSRETQYF
TRBJ2-1 NA TRBD2 TRBV4-2 TGTGCCAGCAGCCAAGATCCAGGACTAGCGGGTAATGAGCAGTTCTTC CASSQDPGLAGNEQFF
TRBJ2-2 few TRBD2 TRBV5-1 TGCGCCAGCAGCTGGGGGACTAGTCAGTCCGGGGAGCTGTTTTTT CASSWGTSQSGELFF
TRBJ1-1 NA TRBD1 TRBV27 TGTGCCAGCAGTTTACTGACAGGGGGAGAGACTGAAGCTTTCTTT CASSLLTGGETEAFF
TRBJ2-2 NA TRBD1 TRBV19 TGTGCCAGTAGTACCCAGGGACAGGCCCTCGGCGGGGAGCTGTTTTTT CASSTQGQALGGELFF
TRBJ1-6 few TRBD1 TRBV14 TGTGCCAGCAGCCAAGCCGGGACAGGGTATAATTCACCCCTCCACTTT CASSQAGTGYNSPLHF
TRBJ2-1 NA TRBD1 TRBV15 TGTGCCACCAGCAGAGGGACAGGCTCCTACAATGAGCAGTTCTTC CATSRGTGSYNEQFF